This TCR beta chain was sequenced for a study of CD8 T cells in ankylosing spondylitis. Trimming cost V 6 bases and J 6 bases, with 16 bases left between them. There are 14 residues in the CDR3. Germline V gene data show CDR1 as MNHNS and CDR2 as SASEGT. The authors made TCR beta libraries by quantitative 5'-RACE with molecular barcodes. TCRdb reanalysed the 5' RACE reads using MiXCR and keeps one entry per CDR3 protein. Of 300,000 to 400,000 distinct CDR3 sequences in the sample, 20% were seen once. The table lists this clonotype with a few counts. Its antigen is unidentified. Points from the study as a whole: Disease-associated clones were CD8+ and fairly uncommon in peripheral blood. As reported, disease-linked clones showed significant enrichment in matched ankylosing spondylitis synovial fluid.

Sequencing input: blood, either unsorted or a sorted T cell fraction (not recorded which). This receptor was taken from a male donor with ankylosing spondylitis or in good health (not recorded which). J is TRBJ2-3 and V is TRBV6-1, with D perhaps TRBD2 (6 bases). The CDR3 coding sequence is TGTGCCAGCAGCGGGGGTGAACCCACGGATACGCAGTATTTT. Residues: CASSGGEPTDTQYF.